The text below deals with one T cell receptor (beta chain). Its target is unknown. The protocol was immunoSEQ multiplex PCR, while the TCRdb copy is restricted to in-frame clones and leaves out a portion. The sample has about 190,000 clones, roughly 80% seen once. This sample stems from a study of cytomegalovirus exposure and HLA in healthy donors. Study summary: The same platform used for the approximately 670 first-cohort repertoires was also used for the 90 to 150 validation repertoires, as a later analysis reported. Regarding the study as a whole: Reported results showed that the classifier diagnosed cytomegalovirus status with high specificity and sensitivity. TCR beta chains numbering under 200 were designated cytomegalovirus-associated. According to a subsequent analysis, TCR clusters identified in the first cohort showed a tendency to co-occur across the roughly 110 validation repertoires.

CDR3 size: 18 residues. The ends were cut back, 5 bases at V and 0 bases at J, with 21 bases in the middle. Per germline, CDR1 SGHAT and CDR2 FQDESV (reference sequence). This sequence joins TRBV11-1 and TRBJ2-3, with D perhaps matching TRBD2 (8 bases). The sample was PBMCs. The origin of this receptor is a young man in good health and CMV-seropositive. CDR3 protein: CASSGRGKLAESTDTQYF. Written as DNA, the CDR3 is TGTGCCAGCAGCGGCAGGGGGAAACTAGCGGAGAGCACAGATACGCAGTATTTT. The complete variable domain, with remaining parts taken from reference TRBV11-1 and TRBJ2-3, reads EAEVAQSPRYKITEKSQAVAFWCDPISGHATLYWYRQILGQGPELLVQFQDESVVDDSQLPKDRFSAERLKGVDSTLKIQPAELGDSAMYLCASSGRGKLAESTDTQYFGPGTRLTVL.